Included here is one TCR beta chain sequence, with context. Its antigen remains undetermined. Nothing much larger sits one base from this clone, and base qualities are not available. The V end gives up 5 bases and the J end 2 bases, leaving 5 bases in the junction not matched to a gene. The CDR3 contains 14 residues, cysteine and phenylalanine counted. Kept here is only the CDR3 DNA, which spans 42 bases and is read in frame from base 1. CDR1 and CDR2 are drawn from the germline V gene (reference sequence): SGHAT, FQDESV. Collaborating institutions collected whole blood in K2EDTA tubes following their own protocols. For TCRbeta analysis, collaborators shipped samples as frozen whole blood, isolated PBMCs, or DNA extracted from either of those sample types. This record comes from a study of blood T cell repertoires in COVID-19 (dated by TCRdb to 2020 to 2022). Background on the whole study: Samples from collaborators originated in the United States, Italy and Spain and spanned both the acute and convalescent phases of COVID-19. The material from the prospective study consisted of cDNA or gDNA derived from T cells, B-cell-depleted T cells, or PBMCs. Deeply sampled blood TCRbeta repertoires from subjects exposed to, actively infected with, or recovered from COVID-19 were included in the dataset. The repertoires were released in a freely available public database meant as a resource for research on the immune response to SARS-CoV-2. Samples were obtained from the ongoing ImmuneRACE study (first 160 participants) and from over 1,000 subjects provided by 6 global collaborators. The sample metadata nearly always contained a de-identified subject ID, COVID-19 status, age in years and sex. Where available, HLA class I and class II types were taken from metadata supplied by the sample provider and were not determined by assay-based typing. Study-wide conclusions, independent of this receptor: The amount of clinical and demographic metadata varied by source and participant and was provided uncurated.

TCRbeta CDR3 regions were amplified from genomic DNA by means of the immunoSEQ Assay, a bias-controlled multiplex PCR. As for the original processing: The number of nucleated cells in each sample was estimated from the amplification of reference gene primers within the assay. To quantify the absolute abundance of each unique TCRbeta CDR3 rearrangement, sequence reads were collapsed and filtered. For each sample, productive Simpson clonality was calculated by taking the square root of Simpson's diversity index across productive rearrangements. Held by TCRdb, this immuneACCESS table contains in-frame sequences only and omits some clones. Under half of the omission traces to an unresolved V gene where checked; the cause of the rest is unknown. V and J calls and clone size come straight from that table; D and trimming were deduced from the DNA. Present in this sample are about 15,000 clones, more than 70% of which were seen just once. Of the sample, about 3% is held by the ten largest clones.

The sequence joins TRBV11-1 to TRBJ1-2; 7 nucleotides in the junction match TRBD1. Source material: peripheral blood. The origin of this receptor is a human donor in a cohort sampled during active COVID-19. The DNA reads TGTGCCAGCAGCCCTGACAGGGACAACTATGGCTACACCTTC. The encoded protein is CASSPDRDNYGYTF.